This TCR beta chain comes out of a study of shared clonotypes between healthy human individuals. Only CD45RO-negative cells positively selected for CCR7 counted as naive CD8 cells, so terminally differentiated effector memory CD45RA+ cells were excluded. Profiled with immunoSEQ multiplex PCR; TCRdb holds only in-frame clones, not every one. Of 760,000 or so clones in the sample, 96% were seen once. CDR1 and CDR2 from the germline V gene are SGHAT and FQNNGV. Trimming removed 5 bases from V and 3 bases from J, with 5 bases in between. The CDR3 extends over 11 amino acids. The chain combines TRBV11-2 with TRBJ2-7; D gene uncertain. This sequence was found in a man aged 30 to 45 in good health. Sequencing input: naive CD8+ T cells sorted from blood. CDR3 in DNA: TGTGCCAGCAGCAACAACTACGAGCAGTACTTC. This codes for CASSNNYEQYF.